The entry below describes one T cell receptor beta chain. This specimen belongs to a study of blood T cell repertoires in COVID-19. Here immunoSEQ multiplex PCR was the method, and the copy in TCRdb shows in-frame clones only, minus some. Of 200,000 to 300,000 clones listed, approximately 80% are singletons. The V segment lost 5 bases and the J segment 3 bases; nucleotides outside the gene matches: 7. The CDR3 has 17 residues. From germline, CDR1 is LNHNV and CDR2 YYDKDF (reference sequence). This clonotype was obtained from a human donor in a cohort sampled during active COVID-19. Sequencing was carried out using peripheral blood. The chain links TRBV15 to TRBJ1-4; 12 bases are a match to TRBD1. This CDR3 reads CATSLGQGAVANEKLFF. The DNA of the CDR3 is TGTGCCACCAGCTTGGGACAGGGGGCAGTAGCTAATGAAAAACTGTTTTTT.